The clone carrying this TCR beta chain was detected only a few times. Its target is unknown. The data originate from a study of blood T cells in healthy people across ages. CDR3 length: 14 amino acids. Trimming left V 0 bases short and J 9 bases short, with 9 bases between. CDR1 LGHDT and CDR2 YNNKEL come from the germline V gene (reference sequence). Points from the study as a whole: Long-lived and aged donors differed, with more naive CD4+ cells and higher diversity in the long-lived. Donor CMV status, an unknown factor, possibly confounded changes in expanded clonotypes. The study could not conclusively compare naive and antigen-experienced cells, given its unsorted PBMCs.

Primers used in a second PCR of roughly 6 to 12 cycles were a sample-barcoded 5' primer and a J-beta primer mix. TCRdb independently ran MiXCR on the 5' RACE reads; one entry per CDR3 protein. The sample includes roughly 680,000 distinct CDR3 sequences, under 25% of them seen just once. Caucasian, healthy and from Russia, the donors were aged between about 6 and 90. Sample: blood. The TCR was taken from a man aged 70 or older in good health. V usage is TRBV3-1 and J usage is TRBJ1-6; D gene uncertain. The chain's CDR3 is CASSQDTGGSPLHF. In DNA form, the CDR3 reads TGTGCCAGCAGCCAAGATACTGGCGGTTCACCCCTCCACTTT. Full variable domain (rest looked up from reference TRBV3-1 and TRBJ1-6): DTAVSQTPKYLVTQMGNDKSIKCEQNLGHDTMYWYKQDSKKFLKIMFSYNNKELIINETVPNRFSPKSPDKAHLNLHINSLELGDSAVYFCASSQDTGGSPLHFGNGTRLTVT.